A selection of T cell receptor beta chains follows, all from one sample in a study of T cells in narcolepsy. Using immunoSEQ multiplex PCR, the repertoire was profiled, and TCRdb retains in-frame clones only, with some absent. The sample has 25,000 to 35,000 clones; around 87% are singletons. The sequencing input was memory (CD45RA-) CD4+ T cells from blood. The receptors derive from a human donor in good health. Both conserved end residues are part of each CDR3. The D gene is left open where the match is weak. Only some rows state a clone size, as once, few, many or a class for expanded clones.

j_gene: TRBJ2-7; abundance: .; v_gene: TRBV6-1; d_gene: TRBD2; CDR3nt: TGTGCCAGCAGTGCCGGGACTAGATACGAGCAGTACTTC; CDR3aa: CASSAGTRYEQYF
j_gene: TRBJ1-2; abundance: .; v_gene: TRBV20-1; d_gene: .; CDR3nt: TGCAGTGCTCCGGGGAACTATGGCTACACCTTC; CDR3aa: CSAPGNYGYTF
j_gene: TRBJ2-5; abundance: .; v_gene: TRBV7-2; d_gene: TRBD2; CDR3nt: TGTGCCAGCAGCCCGGGACTACCCCAAGAGACCCAGTACTTC; CDR3aa: CASSPGLPQETQYF
j_gene: TRBJ2-7; abundance: .; v_gene: TRBV5-6; d_gene: TRBD1; CDR3nt: TGTGCCAGCAGCTTGTATAAGGGGGCGGTCTACGAGCAGTACTTC; CDR3aa: CASSLYKGAVYEQYF
j_gene: TRBJ2-1; abundance: .; v_gene: TRBV11-3; d_gene: TRBD1; CDR3nt: TGTGCCAGCAGCCCGCCGGGACAGGGGGCCGCTGAGCAGTTCTTC; CDR3aa: CASSPPGQGAAEQFF
j_gene: TRBJ2-2; abundance: .; v_gene: TRBV19; d_gene: TRBD1; CDR3nt: TGTGCCAGTAGAACCCCCGGGACAGGGGGCGCCGGGGAGCTGTTTTTT; CDR3aa: CASRTPGTGGAGELFF
j_gene: TRBJ1-1; abundance: .; v_gene: TRBV6-5; d_gene: .; CDR3nt: TGTGCCAGCAGTTACGTCCAGGGGATGAACACTGAAGCTTTCTTT; CDR3aa: CASSYVQGMNTEAFF
j_gene: TRBJ1-5; abundance: .; v_gene: TRBV6-5; d_gene: .; CDR3nt: TGTGCCAGCAGAAGGCCAGGGAACAATCAGCCCCAGCATTTT; CDR3aa: CASRRPGNNQPQHF
j_gene: TRBJ2-7; abundance: .; v_gene: TRBV28; d_gene: TRBD2; CDR3nt: TGTGCCAGCAGAATCACCGGGACTAGCTACGAGCAGTACTTC; CDR3aa: CASRITGTSYEQYF
j_gene: TRBJ1-5; abundance: .; v_gene: TRBV6-1; d_gene: TRBD1; CDR3nt: TGTGCCAGCAGTAGGCAGAAGGACAGGGCAAAGCCCCAGCATTTT; CDR3aa: CASSRQKDRAKPQHF
j_gene: TRBJ1-1; abundance: .; v_gene: TRBV29-1; d_gene: .; CDR3nt: TGCAGCGTTAGGGAGGCTGGCACTGAAGCTTTCTTT; CDR3aa: CSVREAGTEAFF
j_gene: TRBJ1-3; abundance: .; v_gene: TRBV11-3; d_gene: .; CDR3nt: TGTGCCAGCAGCAACTACAGGGAGAACACCATATATTTT; CDR3aa: CASSNYRENTIYF
j_gene: TRBJ1-4; abundance: .; v_gene: TRBV19; d_gene: .; CDR3nt: TGTGCCAGTAGTAAAGTTGGTGGCGCAGAATGGGAAAAACTGTTTTTT; CDR3aa: CASSKVGGAEWEKLFF
j_gene: TRBJ2-7; abundance: .; v_gene: TRBV28; d_gene: .; CDR3nt: TGTGCCAGCAGTTTAGGGGGGGCTAGGTACTACGAGCAGTACTTC; CDR3aa: CASSLGGARYYEQYF
j_gene: TRBJ2-2; abundance: few; v_gene: TRBV5-1; d_gene: TRBD2; CDR3nt: TGCGCCAGCAGCTTGGGACTAGCGGGAGGTTACACCGGGGAGCTGTTTTTT; CDR3aa: CASSLGLAGGYTGELFF
j_gene: TRBJ2-7; abundance: .; v_gene: TRBV7-2; d_gene: TRBD2; CDR3nt: TGTGCCAGCAGCCAAATCGATAGCGGGCCCTCCTACGAGCAGTACTTC; CDR3aa: CASSQIDSGPSYEQYF
j_gene: TRBJ1-3; abundance: .; v_gene: TRBV30; d_gene: TRBD1; CDR3nt: TGTGCCTGGAGCACAGGGGGCTCTGGAAACACCATATATTTT; CDR3aa: CAWSTGGSGNTIYF
j_gene: TRBJ1-4; abundance: .; v_gene: TRBV6-1; d_gene: TRBD1; CDR3nt: TGTGCCAGCAGTGAAAAATCGGGAACAGGGGGCCTTACTAATGAAAAACTGTTTTTT; CDR3aa: CASSEKSGTGGLTNEKLFF
j_gene: TRBJ2-1; abundance: .; v_gene: TRBV9; d_gene: TRBD2; CDR3nt: TGTGCCAGCAGCGCTAGCGGGGGGCCGGATGAGCAGTTCTTC; CDR3aa: CASSASGGPDEQFF
j_gene: TRBJ2-5; abundance: .; v_gene: TRBV7-3; d_gene: .; CDR3nt: TGTGCCAGCAGCTTAGTACAGCAAGAGACCCAGTACTTC; CDR3aa: CASSLVQQETQYF
j_gene: TRBJ1-1; abundance: .; v_gene: TRBV5-4; d_gene: .; CDR3nt: TGTGCCAGCAACGGGGCGGGAGGGCCCGGAGGCGCTGAAGCTTTCTTT; CDR3aa: CASNGAGGPGGAEAFF
j_gene: TRBJ2-1; abundance: once; v_gene: TRBV29-1; d_gene: TRBD1; CDR3nt: TGCAGCGCACGGCGACAGGGCGGCAACAATGAGCAGTTCTTC; CDR3aa: CSARRQGGNNEQFF
j_gene: TRBJ2-7; abundance: .; v_gene: TRBV20-1; d_gene: .; CDR3nt: TGCAGTGCTAGGGAGTCCTACGAGCAGTACTTC; CDR3aa: CSARESYEQYF
j_gene: TRBJ1-6; abundance: .; v_gene: TRBV6-5; d_gene: .; CDR3nt: TGTGCCAGCAGTGATCGGTTTAATAATTCACCCCTCCACTTT; CDR3aa: CASSDRFNNSPLHF
j_gene: TRBJ1-2; abundance: .; v_gene: TRBV5-1; d_gene: .; CDR3nt: TGCGCCAGCAGCTTGGAAAGGGGAGCTAACTATGGCTACACCTTC; CDR3aa: CASSLERGANYGYTF
j_gene: TRBJ1-1; abundance: .; v_gene: TRBV25-1; d_gene: .; CDR3nt: TGTGCCAGCAGCTGGAAGAGGGACGCTGAAGCTTTCTTT; CDR3aa: CASSWKRDAEAFF
j_gene: TRBJ2-7; abundance: .; v_gene: TRBV5-5; d_gene: .; CDR3nt: TGTGCCAGCAGCTTAGGAGGATTATCCTACGAGCAGTACTTC; CDR3aa: CASSLGGLSYEQYF
j_gene: TRBJ1-4; abundance: .; v_gene: TRBV15; d_gene: .; CDR3nt: TGTGCCACCAGCTCCGACGACGGAACTAATGAAAAACTGTTTTTT; CDR3aa: CATSSDDGTNEKLFF